This T cell receptor beta chain appears in the sequencing data of a study of PD-1 blockade in classical Hodgkin lymphoma. Findings and caveats of the study: Whatever underlies the repertoire differences (possibly disease activity or prior therapy) remains undefined. Individuals initiating nivolumab under 1 year after ASCT were excluded.

Regarding this clone: The antigen is not known.

The assay was immunoSEQ multiplex PCR, and TCRdb's table has in-frame clones only and misses some. Here the sample spans 19,000 or so clones, about 81% being singletons. Every patient experienced relapse after autologous stem cell transplantation, and brentuximab vedotin exposure varied. The trim removed 4 bases at V and 1 base at J, leaving 2 bases unmatched. Per the germline V gene, CDR1 is SEHNR and CDR2 is FQNEAQ (reference sequence). CDR3 length equals 14 residues. The sample here was peripheral blood mononuclear cells (PBMCs), taken at baseline. The J gene is TRBJ2-7, the V gene TRBV7-9, with 9 bases fitting TRBD1. The sequence came from a human donor with classical Hodgkin lymphoma. The CDR3, as DNA: TGTGCCAGCAGCTCCGGGACAGGGTCCTACGAGCAGTACTTC. This encodes CASSSGTGSYEQYF.